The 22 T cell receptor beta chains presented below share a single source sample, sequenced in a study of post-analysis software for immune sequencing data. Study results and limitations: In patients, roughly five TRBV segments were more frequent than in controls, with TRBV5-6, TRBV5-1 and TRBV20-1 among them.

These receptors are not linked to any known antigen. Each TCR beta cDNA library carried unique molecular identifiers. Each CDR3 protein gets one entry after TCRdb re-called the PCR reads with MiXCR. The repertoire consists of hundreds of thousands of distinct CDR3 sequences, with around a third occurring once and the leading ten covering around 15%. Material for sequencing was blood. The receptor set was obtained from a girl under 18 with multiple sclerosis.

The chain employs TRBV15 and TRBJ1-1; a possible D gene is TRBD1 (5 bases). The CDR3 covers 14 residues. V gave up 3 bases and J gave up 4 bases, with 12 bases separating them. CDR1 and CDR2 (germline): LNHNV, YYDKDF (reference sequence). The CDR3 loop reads CATSREKGLTEAFF. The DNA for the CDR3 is TGTGCCACCAGCAGGGAAAAGGGGCTCACTGAAGCTTTCTTT.

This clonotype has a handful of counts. Here the CDR3 DNA reads TGTGCCAGCAGTGTGTCTCTAGCGTCGAGGGAGACCCAGTACTTC. This gives the protein CASSVSLASRETQYF. The V call is TRBV2, the J call TRBJ2-7, with D possibly TRBD2 on 6 matching bases. The J call may not be correct, given that the DNA end is closer to TRBJ2-5. This CDR3 is built from 15 residues. Germline V CDR1 and CDR2: SNHLY, FYNNEI.

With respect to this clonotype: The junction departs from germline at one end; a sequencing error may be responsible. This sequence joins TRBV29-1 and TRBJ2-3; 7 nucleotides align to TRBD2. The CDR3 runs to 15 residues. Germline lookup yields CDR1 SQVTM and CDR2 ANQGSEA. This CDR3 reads CSVALRRAAGDTQNF. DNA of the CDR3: TGCAGCGTTGCCTTGAGGCGAGCGGCGGGGGATACGCAGAATTTT.

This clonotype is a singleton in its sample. CDR3 region: CASSASSGGLQYF. The CDR3 region has the DNA TGTGCCAGCAGCGCCTCTAGCGGGGGGTTGCAGTATTTT. The rearrangement uses TRBV25-1 and TRBJ2-3, with 11 bases that match TRBD2. CDR3 length: 13 residues. CDR1 and CDR2 from the germline V gene are MGHDK and SYGVNS. Trimming removed 6 bases from V and 11 bases from J; junction bases left unmatched: 7. Full variable domain (rest looked up from reference TRBV25-1 and TRBJ2-3): EADIYQTPRYLVIGTGKKITLECSQTMGHDKMYWYQQDPGMELHLIHYSYGVNSTEKGDLSSESTVSRIRTEHFPLTLESARPSHTSQYLCASSASSGGLQYFGPGTRLTVL.

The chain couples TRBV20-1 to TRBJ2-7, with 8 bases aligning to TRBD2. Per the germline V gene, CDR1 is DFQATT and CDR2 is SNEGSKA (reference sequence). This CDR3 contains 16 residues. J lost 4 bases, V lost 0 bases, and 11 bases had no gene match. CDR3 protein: CSARDGGSGGSYEQYF. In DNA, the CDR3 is TGCAGTGCTAGAGATGGCGGAAGCGGGGGATCGTACGAGCAGTACTTC.

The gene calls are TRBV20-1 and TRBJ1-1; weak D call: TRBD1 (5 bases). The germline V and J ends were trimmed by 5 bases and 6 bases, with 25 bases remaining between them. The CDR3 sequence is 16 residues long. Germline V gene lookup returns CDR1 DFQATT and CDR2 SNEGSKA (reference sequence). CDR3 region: CSASDSRVGTLSEAFF. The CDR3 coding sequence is TGCAGTGCTTCCGACAGCCGGGTGGGAACACTTTCTGAAGCTTTCTTT.

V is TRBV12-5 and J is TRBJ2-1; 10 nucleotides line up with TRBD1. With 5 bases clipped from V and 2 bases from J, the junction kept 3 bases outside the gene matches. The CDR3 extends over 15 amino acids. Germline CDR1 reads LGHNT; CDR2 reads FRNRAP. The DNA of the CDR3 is TGTGCTAGTGGTCAGGGACAGGGGACCTACAATGAGCAGTTCTTC. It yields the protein CASGQGQGTYNEQFF.

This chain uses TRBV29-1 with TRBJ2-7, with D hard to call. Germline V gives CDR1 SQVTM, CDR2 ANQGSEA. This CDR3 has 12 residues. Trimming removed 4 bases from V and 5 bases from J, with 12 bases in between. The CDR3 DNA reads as TGCAGCGTTGTAGGGATTCTGGACGAGCAGTACTTC. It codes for CSVVGILDEQYF.

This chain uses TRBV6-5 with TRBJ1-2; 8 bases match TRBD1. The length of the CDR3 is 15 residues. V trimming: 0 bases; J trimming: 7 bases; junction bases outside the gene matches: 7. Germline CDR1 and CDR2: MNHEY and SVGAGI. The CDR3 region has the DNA TGTGCCAGCAGTTACTCTCTGGACAGGGAGGGTGGCTACACCTTC. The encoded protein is CASSYSLDREGGYTF.

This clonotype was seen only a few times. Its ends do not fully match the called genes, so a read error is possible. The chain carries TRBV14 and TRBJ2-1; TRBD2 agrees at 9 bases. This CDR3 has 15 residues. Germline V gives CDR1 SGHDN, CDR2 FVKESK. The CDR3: CASSQVAGGYNGQFF. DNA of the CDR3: TGTGCCAGCAGCCAAGTTGCGGGAGGGTACAATGGGCAGTTCTTC.

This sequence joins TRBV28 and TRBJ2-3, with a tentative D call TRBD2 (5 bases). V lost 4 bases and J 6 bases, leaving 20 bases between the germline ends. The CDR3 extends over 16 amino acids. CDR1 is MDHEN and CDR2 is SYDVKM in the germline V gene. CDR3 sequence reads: CASSSPRGGSRDTQYF. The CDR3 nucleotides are TGTGCCAGCAGTTCTCCCCGGGGTGGATCGAGGGATACGCAGTATTTT.

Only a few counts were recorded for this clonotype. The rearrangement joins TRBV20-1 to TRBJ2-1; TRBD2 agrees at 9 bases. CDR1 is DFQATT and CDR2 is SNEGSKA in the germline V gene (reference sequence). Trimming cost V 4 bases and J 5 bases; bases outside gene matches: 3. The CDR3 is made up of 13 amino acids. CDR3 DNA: TGCAGTGCTAAAGCGGGGGGAAACAATGAGCAGTTCTTC. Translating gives CSAKAGGNNEQFF.

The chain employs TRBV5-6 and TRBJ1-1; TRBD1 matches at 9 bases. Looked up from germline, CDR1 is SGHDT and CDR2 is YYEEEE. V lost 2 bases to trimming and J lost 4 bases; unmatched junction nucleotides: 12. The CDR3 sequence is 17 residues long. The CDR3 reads CASSFGTGWSGLTEAFF. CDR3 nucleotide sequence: TGTGCCAGCAGCTTCGGGACAGGGTGGTCGGGACTCACTGAAGCTTTCTTT.

The CDR3 bases are TGTGCCAGCAGCGCGGGGGGGATGGAGACCCAGTACTTC. This sequence encodes CASSAGGMETQYF. The chain uses TRBV9 and TRBJ2-5; 8 bases are a match to TRBD2. CDR3 length: 13 residues. Germline lookup yields CDR1 SGDLS and CDR2 YYNGEE. J was trimmed by 5 bases and V by 3 bases; bases with no gene match: 3. The variable domain in full, with the rest retrieved from reference TRBV9 and TRBJ2-5, is DSGVTQTPKHLITATGQRVTLRCSPRSGDLSVYWYQQSLDQGLQFLIQYYNGEERAKGNILERFSAQQFPDLHSELNLSSLELGDSALYFCASSAGGMETQYFGPGTRLLVL.

The CDR3 reads CASSQNFGGYNEQFF. The CDR3 DNA reads TGTGCCAGCAGCCAAAATTTCGGGGGCTACAATGAGCAGTTCTTC. This sequence joins TRBV4-2 and TRBJ2-1, with D possibly TRBD2 on 6 matching bases. This CDR3 spans 15 amino acids. Looked up from germline, CDR1 is LGHNA and CDR2 is YNFKEQ. The V end was cut by 2 bases, the J end by 3 bases, with 11 bases between.

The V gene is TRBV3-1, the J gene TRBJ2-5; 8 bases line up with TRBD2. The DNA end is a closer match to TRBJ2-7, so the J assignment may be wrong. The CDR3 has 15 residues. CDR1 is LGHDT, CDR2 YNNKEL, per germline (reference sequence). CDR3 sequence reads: CASSHKGTSGDEQYF. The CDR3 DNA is TGTGCCAGCAGCCACAAAGGGACTAGTGGCGACGAGCAGTACTTC.

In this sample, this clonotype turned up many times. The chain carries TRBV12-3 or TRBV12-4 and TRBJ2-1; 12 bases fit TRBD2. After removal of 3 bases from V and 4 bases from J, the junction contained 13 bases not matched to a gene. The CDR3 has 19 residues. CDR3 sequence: CASSFKALAGGRVYNEQFF. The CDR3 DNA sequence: TGTGCCAGCAGTTTTAAGGCACTAGCGGGGGGCCGAGTTTACAATGAGCAGTTCTTC.

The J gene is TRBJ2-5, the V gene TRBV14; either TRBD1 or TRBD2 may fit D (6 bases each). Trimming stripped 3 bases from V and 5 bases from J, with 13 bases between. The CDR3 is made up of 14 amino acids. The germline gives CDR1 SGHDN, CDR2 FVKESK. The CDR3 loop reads CASSQLGGGETQYF. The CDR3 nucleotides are TGTGCCAGCAGCCAGCTGGGGGGCGGTGAGACCCAGTACTTC.

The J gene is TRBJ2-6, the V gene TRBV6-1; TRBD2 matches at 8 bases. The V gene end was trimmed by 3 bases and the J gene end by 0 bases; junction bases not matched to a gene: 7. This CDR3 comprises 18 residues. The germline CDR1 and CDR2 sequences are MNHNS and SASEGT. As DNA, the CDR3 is TGTGCCAGCAGTGATGGGTTCGGGACTAGCTCTGGGGCCAACGTCCTGACTTTC. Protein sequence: CASSDGFGTSSGANVLTF.

The CDR3 here is CASSRDRVSGANVLTF. The CDR3 DNA is TGTGCCAGCAGCCGGGACAGGGTTAGTGGGGCCAACGTCCTGACTTTC. The chain recombines TRBV13 with TRBJ2-6, with 9 bases fitting TRBD1. CDR3 size: 16 residues. Germline CDR1 PRHDT, CDR2 FYEKMQ (reference sequence). J was trimmed by 3 bases and V by 5 bases; bases with no gene match: 5.

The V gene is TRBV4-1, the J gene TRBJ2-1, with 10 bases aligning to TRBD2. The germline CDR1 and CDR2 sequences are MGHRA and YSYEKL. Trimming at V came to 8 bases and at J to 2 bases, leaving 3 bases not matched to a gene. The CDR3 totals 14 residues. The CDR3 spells CASATSGTYNEQFF. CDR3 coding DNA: TGCGCCAGCGCTACTAGCGGGACCTACAATGAGCAGTTCTTC.

The CDR3 sequence: CATSRDLAGGAGNTQYF. The DNA for the CDR3 is TGTGCCACCAGCAGAGATTTGGCGGGGGGGGCCGGAAATACGCAGTATTTT. The rearrangement links TRBV15 to TRBJ2-3, with 9 positions matching TRBD2. There are 17 residues in the CDR3. In germline, CDR1 is LNHNV, CDR2 YYDKDF (reference sequence). Trimming cost V 0 bases and J 7 bases; bases outside gene matches: 11.